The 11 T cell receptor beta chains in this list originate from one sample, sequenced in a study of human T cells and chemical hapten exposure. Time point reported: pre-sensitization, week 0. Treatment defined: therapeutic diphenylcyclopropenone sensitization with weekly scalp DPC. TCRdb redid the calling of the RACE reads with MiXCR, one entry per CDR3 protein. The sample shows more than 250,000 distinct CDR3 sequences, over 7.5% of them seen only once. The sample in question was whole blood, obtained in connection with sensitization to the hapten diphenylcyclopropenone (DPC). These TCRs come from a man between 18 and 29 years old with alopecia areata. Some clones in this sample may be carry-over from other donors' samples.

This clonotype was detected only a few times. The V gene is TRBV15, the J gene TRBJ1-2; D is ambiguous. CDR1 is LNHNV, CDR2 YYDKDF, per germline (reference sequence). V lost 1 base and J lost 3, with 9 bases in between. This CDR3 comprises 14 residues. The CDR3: CATSRASWDYGYTF. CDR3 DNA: TGTGCCACCAGCAGAGCATCCTGGGACTATGGCTACACCTTC.

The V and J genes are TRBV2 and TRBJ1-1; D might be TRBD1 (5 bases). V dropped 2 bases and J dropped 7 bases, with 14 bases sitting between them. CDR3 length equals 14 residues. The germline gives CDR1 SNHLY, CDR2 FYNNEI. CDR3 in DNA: TGTGCCAGCAGTGAACTGGGACTCACCTATGAAGCTTTCTTT. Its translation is CASSELGLTYEAFF.

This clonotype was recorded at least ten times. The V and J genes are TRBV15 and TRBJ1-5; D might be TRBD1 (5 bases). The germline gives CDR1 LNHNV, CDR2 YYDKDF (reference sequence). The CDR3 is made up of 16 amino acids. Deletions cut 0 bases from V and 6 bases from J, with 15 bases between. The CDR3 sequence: CATSREGQPRGQPQHF. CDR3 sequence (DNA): TGTGCCACCAGCAGAGAGGGCCAACCTAGGGGTCAGCCCCAGCATTTT.

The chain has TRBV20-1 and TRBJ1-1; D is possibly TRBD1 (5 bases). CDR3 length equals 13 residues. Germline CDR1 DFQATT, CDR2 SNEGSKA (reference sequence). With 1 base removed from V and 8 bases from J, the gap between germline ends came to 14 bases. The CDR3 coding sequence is TGCAGTGCTAGAGTGGCAGGGTCCGAGGAAGCTTTCTTT. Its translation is CSARVAGSEEAFF.

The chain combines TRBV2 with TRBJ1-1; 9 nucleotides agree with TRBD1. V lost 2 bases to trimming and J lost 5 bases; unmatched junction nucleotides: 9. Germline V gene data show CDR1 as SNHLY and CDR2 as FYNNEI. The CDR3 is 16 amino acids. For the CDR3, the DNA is TGTGCCAGCAGTGAACGGATAGGACAGGGGTTTACTGAAGCTTTCTTT. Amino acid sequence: CASSERIGQGFTEAFF.

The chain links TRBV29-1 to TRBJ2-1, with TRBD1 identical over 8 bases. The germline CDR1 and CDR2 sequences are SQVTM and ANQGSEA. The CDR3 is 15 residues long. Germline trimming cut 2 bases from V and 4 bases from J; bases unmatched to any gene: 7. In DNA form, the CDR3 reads TGCAGCGTTGAACCGGGACAGGCCCGATACAATGAGCAGTTCTTC. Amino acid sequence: CSVEPGQARYNEQFF.

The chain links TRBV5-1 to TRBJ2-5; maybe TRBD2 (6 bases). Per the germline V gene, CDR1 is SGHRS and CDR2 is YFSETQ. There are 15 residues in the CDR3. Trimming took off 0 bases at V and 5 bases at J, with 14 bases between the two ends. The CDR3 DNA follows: TGCGCCAGCAGCTTGGATCCAGGGAGGACCGAGACCCAGTACTTC. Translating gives CASSLDPGRTETQYF.

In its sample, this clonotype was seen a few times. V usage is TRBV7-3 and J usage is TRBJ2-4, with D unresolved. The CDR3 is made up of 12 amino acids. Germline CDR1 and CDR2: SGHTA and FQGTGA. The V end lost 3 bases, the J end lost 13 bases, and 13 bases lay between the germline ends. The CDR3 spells CASSLVDGPQYF. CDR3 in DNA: TGTGCCAGCAGCTTGGTGGATGGGCCGCAGTACTTC.

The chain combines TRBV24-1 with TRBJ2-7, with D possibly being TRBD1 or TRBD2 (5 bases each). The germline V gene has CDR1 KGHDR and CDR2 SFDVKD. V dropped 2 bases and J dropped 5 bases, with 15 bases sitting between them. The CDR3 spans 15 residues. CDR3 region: CATSDSGTGVDEQYF. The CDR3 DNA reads TGTGCCACCAGTGATTCCGGGACGGGCGTGGACGAGCAGTACTTC.

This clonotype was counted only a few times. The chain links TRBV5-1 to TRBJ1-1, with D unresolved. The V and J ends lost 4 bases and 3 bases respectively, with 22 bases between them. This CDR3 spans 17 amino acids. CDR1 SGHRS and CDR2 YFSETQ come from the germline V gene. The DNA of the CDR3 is TGCGCCAGCAGCCTATATGCTCCCGGGTTGGCGTACACTGAAGCTTTCTTT. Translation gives CASSLYAPGLAYTEAFF.

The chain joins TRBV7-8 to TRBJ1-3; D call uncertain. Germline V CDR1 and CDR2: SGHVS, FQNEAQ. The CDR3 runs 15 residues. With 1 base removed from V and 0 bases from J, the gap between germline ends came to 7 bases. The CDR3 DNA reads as TGTGCCAGCAGCTTAGGCGGAGGCTCTGGAAACACCATATATTTT. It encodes CASSLGGGSGNTIYF.